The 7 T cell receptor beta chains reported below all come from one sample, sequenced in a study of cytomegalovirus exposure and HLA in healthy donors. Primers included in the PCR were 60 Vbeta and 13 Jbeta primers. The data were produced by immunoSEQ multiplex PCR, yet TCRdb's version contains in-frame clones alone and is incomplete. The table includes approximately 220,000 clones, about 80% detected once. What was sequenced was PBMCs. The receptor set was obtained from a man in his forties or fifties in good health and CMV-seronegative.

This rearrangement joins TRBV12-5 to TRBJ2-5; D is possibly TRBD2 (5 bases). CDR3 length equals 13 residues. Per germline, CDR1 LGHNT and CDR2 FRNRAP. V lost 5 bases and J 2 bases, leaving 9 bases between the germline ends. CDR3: CASGLRLQETQYF. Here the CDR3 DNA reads TGTGCTAGTGGTCTGAGACTACAAGAGACCCAGTACTTC.

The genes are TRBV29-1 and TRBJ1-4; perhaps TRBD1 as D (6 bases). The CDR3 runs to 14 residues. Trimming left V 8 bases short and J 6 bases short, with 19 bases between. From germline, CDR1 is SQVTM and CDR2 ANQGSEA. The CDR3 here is CSLRGGRADEKLFF. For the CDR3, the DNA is TGCAGCCTACGAGGGGGGAGGGCGGATGAAAAACTGTTTTTT.

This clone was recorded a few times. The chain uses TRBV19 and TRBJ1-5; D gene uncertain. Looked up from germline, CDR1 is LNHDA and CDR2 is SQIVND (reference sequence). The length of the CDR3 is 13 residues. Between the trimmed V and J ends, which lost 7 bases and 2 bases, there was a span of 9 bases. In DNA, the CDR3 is TGTGCCAGTAATGAGGTTGGCAATCAGCCCCAGCATTTT. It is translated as CASNEVGNQPQHF.

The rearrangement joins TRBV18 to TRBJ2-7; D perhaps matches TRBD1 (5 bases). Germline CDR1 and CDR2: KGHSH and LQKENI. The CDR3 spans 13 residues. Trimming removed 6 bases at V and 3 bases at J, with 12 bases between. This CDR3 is CASSQGQSYEQYF. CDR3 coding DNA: TGTGCCAGCTCCCAGGGCCAAAGCTACGAGCAGTACTTC.

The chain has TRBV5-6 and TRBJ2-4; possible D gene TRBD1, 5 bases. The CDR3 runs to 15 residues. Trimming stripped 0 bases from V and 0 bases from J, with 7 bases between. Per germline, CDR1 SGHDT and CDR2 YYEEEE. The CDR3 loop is CASSLDRLAKNIQYF. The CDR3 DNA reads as TGTGCCAGCAGCTTGGACAGGCTAGCCAAAAACATTCAGTACTTC.

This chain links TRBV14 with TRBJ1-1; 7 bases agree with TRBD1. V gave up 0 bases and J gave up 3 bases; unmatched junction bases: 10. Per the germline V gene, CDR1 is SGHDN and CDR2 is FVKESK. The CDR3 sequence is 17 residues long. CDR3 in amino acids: CASSQDLGPGGYTEAFF. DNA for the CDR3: TGTGCCAGCAGCCAAGATCTGGGCCCAGGGGGGTACACTGAAGCTTTCTTT.

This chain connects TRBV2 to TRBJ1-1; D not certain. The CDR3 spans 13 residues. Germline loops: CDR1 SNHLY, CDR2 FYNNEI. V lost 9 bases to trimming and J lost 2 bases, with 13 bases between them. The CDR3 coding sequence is TGTGCCAGTGTCGGACGGGGAAACACTGAAGCTTTCTTT. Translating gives CASVGRGNTEAFF.